This T cell receptor (beta chain) was recovered during a study of identifying expanded T cells in peripheral blood. As to this clone: Its antigen is still unknown.

Sequencing was performed with immunoSEQ multiplex PCR; in TCRdb, only in-frame clones are kept and a portion is missing. The sample has about 94,000 clones, roughly 88% seen once. During the collection period, no donor immune events like infections were recorded. Findings of the study overall: Two-week clone count variance significantly increased as total template count grew. Technical replicates showed around 1.3 changed clones; around two weeks approximately 16; four weeks 19.

The CDR3 length is 13 residues. Germline assignment: CDR1 ENHRY and CDR2 SYGVKD. With 6 bases removed from V and 5 bases from J, the gap between germline ends came to 13 bases. The receptor's source is a person between 18 and 75 years old in good health. Sequenced sample: blood. The chain is built from TRBV10-3 and TRBJ2-5, with D perhaps TRBD1 (7 bases). CDR3 amino acids: CAIREGAHETQYF. In nucleotides, the CDR3 is TGTGCCATCAGGGAGGGGGCGCATGAGACCCAGTACTTC.